This TCR beta chain was profiled in a study of regulatory dendritic cells for organ transplantation. Study-wide context: Day 6 dendritic cell cultures were stimulated with LPS.

General study findings and limits: Memory CD8+ clonal expansion seemed more limited with regulatory than mature dendritic cells.

Sorted subsets were CFSE-labeled and cultured around five days with allogeneic dendritic cells. Naive CD45RA+ and memory CD45RO+ CD4+ or CD8+ T cells were FACS-sorted. Here immunoSEQ multiplex PCR was the method, and the copy in TCRdb shows in-frame clones only, minus some. Of approximately 18,000 clones listed, 70% to 80% are singletons. Notes on this clone: Its antigen remains unidentified.

This TCR came from a human donor in good health. Sample: memory CD4+ T cells from blood cultured with regulatory dendritic cells. The subset here: CD45RO+ memory T cells.

Here the CDR3 DNA reads TGTGCCAGCAGTTTTACTAGCGGTGGGTTTAATGAGCAGTTCTTC. Its protein is CASSFTSGGFNEQFF. The gene calls are TRBV28 and TRBJ2-1; 8 bases fit TRBD2. From germline, CDR1 is MDHEN and CDR2 SYDVKM. The CDR3 has 15 amino acids. The J segment lost 7 bases and the V segment lost 3 bases, leaving 8 bases of the junction unmatched.